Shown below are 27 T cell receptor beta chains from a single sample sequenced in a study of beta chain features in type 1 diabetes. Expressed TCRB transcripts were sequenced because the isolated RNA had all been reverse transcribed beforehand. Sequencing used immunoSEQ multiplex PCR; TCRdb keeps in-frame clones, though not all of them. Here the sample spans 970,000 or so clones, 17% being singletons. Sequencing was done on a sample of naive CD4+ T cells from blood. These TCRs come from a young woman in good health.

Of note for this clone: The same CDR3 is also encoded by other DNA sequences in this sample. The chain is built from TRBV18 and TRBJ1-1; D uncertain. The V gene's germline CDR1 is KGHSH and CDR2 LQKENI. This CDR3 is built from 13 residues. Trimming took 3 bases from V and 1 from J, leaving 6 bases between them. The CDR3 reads CASSPLENTEAFF. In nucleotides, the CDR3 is TGTGCCAGCTCACCCTTGGAGAACACTGAAGCTTTCTTT.

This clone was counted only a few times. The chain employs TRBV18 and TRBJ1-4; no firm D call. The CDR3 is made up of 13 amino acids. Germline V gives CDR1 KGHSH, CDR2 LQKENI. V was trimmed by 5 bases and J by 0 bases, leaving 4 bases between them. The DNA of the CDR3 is TGTGCCAGCTCAGGCGCAACTAATGAAAAACTGTTTTTT. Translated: CASSGATNEKLFF.

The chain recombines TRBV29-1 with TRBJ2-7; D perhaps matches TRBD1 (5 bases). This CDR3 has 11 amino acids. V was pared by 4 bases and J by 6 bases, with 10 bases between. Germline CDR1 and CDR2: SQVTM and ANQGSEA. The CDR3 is CSVGRGGEQYF. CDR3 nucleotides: TGCAGCGTTGGAAGGGGTGGCGAGCAGTACTTC.

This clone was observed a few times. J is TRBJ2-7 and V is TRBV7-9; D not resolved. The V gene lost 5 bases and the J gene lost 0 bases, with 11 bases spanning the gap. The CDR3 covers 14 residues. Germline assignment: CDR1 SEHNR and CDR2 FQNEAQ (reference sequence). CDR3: CASSLAQSSYEQYF. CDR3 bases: TGTGCCAGCAGCCTTGCCCAGAGCTCCTACGAGCAGTACTTC.

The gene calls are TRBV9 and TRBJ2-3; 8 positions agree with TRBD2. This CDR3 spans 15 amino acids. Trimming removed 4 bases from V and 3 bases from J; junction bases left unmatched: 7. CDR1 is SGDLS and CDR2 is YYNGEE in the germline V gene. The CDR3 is CASSLGSGRTDTQYF. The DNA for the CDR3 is TGTGCCAGCAGCCTGGGGAGCGGGAGAACAGATACGCAGTATTTT.

CDR3 loop: CASSGTEYQETQYF. DNA of the CDR3: TGTGCCAGCAGTGGAACAGAGTACCAAGAGACCCAGTACTTC. This chain joins TRBV2 and TRBJ2-5; D is uncertain. V lost 4 bases, J lost 0 bases, and 9 bases lay in between. The CDR3 loop spans 14 amino acids. Germline loops: CDR1 SNHLY, CDR2 FYNNEI. Variable domain in full (rest from reference TRBV2 and TRBJ2-5): EPEVTQTPSHQVTQMGQEVILRCVPISNHLYFYWYRQILGQKVEFLVSFYNNEISEKSEIFDDQFSVERPDGSNFTLKIRSTKLEDSAMYFCASSGTEYQETQYFGPGTRLLVL.

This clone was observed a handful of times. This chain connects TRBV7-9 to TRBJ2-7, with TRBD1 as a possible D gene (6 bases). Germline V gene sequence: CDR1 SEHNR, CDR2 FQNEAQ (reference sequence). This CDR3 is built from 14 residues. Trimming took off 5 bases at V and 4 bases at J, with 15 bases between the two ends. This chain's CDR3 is CASSSPNRDYEQYF. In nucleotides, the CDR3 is TGTGCCAGCAGCAGCCCCAACAGGGATTACGAGCAGTACTTC.

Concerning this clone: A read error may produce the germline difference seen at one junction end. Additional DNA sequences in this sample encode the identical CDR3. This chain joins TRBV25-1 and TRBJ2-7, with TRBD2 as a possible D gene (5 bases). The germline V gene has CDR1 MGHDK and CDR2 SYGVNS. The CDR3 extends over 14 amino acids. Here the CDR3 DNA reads TGCGCCAGCAGTGAACGTGGGAGTTTGTACGAGCAGTACTTC. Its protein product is CASSERGSLYEQYF.

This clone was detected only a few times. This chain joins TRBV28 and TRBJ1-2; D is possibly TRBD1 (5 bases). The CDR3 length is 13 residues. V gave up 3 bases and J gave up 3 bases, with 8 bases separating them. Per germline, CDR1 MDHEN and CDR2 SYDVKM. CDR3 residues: CASSLLGDYGYTF. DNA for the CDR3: TGTGCCAGCAGTTTGTTAGGGGACTATGGCTACACCTTC.

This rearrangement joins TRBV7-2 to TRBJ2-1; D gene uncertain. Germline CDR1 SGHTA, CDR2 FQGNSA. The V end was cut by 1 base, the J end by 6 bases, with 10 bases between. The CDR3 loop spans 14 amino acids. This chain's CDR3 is CASSLGLQSNEQFF. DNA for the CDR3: TGTGCCAGCAGCTTAGGGTTACAGAGCAATGAGCAGTTCTTC.

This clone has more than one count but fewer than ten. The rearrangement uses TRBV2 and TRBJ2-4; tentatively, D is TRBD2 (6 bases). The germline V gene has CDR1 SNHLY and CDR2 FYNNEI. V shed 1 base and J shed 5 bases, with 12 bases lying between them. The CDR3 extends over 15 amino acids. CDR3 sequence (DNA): TGTGCCAGCAGTGAAGGGAGGGGACCGGAAAACATTCAGTACTTC. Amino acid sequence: CASSEGRGPENIQYF.

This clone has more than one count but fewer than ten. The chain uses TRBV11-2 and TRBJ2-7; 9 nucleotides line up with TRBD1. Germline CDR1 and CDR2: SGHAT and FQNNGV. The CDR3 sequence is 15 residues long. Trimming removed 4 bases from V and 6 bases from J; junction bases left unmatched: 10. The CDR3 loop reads CASSSLRDRVREQYF. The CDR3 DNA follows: TGTGCCAGCAGCTCCCTCCGGGACAGGGTACGCGAGCAGTACTTC.

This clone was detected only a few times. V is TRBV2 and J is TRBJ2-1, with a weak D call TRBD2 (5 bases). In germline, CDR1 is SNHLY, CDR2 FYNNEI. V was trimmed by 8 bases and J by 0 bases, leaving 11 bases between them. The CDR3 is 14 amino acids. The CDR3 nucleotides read TGTGCCAGCTTGAACCGGGACTCCTACAATGAGCAGTTCTTC. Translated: CASLNRDSYNEQFF.

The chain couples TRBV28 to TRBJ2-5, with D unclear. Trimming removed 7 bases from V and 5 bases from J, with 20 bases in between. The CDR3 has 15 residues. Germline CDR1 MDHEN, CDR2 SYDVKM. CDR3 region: CASTPGAVSLETQYF. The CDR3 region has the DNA TGTGCCAGCACCCCTGGCGCGGTGTCCTTGGAGACCCAGTACTTC.

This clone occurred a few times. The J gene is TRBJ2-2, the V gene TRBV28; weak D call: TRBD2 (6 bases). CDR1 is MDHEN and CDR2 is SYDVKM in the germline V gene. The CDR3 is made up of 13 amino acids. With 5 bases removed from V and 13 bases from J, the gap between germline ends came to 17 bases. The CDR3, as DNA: TGTGCCAGCAGTCTCACTAGCACCGCGGGGCTGTTTTTT. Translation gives CASSLTSTAGLFF.

CDR3 bases: TGTGCCAGCAGCCAAGATAAAGTCGGACTAGCGGGAGTCCCCTACGAGCAGTACTTC. Protein product: CASSQDKVGLAGVPYEQYF. The chain recombines TRBV14 with TRBJ2-7; 13 nucleotides match TRBD2. This CDR3 region has 19 residues. After removal of 0 bases from V and 2 bases from J, the junction contained 10 bases not matched to a gene. The V gene's germline CDR1 is SGHDN and CDR2 FVKESK.

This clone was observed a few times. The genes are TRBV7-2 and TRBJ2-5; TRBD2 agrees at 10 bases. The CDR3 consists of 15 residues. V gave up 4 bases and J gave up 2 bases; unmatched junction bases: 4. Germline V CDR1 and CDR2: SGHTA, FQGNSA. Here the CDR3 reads CASSSYSGRQETQYF. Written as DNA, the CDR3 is TGTGCCAGCAGCTCCTATAGCGGGAGGCAAGAGACCCAGTACTTC.

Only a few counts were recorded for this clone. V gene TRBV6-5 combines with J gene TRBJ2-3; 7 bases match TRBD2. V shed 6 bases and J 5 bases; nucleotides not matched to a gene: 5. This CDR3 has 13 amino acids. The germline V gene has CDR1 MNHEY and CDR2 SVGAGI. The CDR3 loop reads CASRRLAIDTQYF. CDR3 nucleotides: TGTGCCAGCAGGAGACTAGCCATAGATACGCAGTATTTT.

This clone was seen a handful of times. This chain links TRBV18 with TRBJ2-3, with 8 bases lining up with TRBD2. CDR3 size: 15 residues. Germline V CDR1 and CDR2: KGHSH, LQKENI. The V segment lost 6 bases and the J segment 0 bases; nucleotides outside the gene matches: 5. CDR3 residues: CASSTLAASTDTQYF. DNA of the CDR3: TGTGCCAGCTCTACACTAGCGGCTAGCACAGATACGCAGTATTTT.

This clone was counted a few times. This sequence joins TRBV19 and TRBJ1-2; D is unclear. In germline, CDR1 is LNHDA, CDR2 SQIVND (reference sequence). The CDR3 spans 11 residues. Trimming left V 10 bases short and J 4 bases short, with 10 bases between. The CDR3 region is CANKIGYGYTF. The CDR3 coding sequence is TGTGCCAACAAAATCGGCTATGGCTACACCTTC.

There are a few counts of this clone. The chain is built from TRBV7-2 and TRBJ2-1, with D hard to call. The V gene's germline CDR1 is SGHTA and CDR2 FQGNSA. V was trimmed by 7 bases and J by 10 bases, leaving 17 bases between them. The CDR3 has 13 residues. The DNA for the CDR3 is TGTGCCAGCACCTCGGACCCGCTCCTGGAGCAGTTCTTC. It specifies CASTSDPLLEQFF.

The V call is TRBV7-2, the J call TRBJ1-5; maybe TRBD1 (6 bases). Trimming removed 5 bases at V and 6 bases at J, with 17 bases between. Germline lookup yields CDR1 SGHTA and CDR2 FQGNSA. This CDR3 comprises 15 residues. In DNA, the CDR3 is TGTGCCAGCAGCGTCGGGGGCCCGAGAGGTCAGCCCCAGCATTTT. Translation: CASSVGGPRGQPQHF.

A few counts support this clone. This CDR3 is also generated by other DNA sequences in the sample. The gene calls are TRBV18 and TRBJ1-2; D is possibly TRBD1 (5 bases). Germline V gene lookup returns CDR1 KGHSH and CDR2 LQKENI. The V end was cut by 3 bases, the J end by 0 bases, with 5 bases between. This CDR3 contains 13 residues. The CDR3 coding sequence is TGTGCCAGCTCACCGGGGGCTAACTATGGCTACACCTTC. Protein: CASSPGANYGYTF.

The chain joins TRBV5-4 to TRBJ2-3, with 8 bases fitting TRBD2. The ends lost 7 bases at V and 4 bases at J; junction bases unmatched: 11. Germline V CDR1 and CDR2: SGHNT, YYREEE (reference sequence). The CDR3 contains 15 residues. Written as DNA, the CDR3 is TGTGCCAGCTCGACCCCGAGCGGGAGCGCAGATACGCAGTATTTT. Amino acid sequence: CASSTPSGSADTQYF.

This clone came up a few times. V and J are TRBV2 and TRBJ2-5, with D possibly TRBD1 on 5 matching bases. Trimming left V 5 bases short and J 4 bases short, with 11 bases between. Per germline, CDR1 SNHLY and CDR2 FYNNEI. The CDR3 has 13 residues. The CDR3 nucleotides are TGTGCCAGCAGTCAGCAGGGCGTAGAGACCCAGTACTTC. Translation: CASSQQGVETQYF.

CDR3 sequence (DNA): TGTGCCAGCAGTTTAAGGCTAGCGGGAGGGTTCGGCTACAATGAGCAGTTCTTC. This encodes CASSLRLAGGFGYNEQFF. V usage is TRBV27 and J usage is TRBJ2-1; the match to TRBD2 covers 12 bases. The CDR3 extends over 18 amino acids. Germline CDR1 reads MNHEY; CDR2 reads SMNVEV (reference sequence). V was pared by 2 bases and J by 3 bases, with 8 bases of the junction left unmatched.

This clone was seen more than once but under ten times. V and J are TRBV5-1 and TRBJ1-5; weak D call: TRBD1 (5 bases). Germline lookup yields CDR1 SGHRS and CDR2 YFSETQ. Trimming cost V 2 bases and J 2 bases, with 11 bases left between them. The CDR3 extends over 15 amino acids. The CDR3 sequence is CASSFGGDGNQPQHF. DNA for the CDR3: TGCGCCAGCAGCTTTGGAGGGGATGGCAATCAGCCCCAGCATTTT.